These 8 T cell receptor beta chains were sequenced from one sample in a study of T cell responses to AZD1222 COVID-19 vaccine. This table comes from immunoSEQ multiplex PCR, and its TCRdb copy is limited to in-frame clones, with some not included. Seen here are 100,000 to 150,000 clones, 70% to 90% observed once, and the top ten hold almost 9.5%. The sample consisted of peripheral blood, taken on day 0 of AZD1222 vaccination. The receptors come from an adult in good health.

The chain joins TRBV19 to TRBJ2-7; no reliable D call. Germline assignment: CDR1 LNHDA and CDR2 SQIVND (reference sequence). This CDR3 is 14 amino acids long. Trimming removed 7 bases from V and 0 bases from J, with 13 bases in between. This chain's CDR3 is CASNMGGRSYEQYF. The CDR3 nucleotides read TGTGCCAGTAACATGGGCGGCCGCTCCTACGAGCAGTACTTC.

The rearrangement links TRBV6-1 to TRBJ2-7; 16 positions match TRBD2. With 4 bases clipped from V and 2 bases from J, the junction kept 8 bases outside the gene matches. Germline values: CDR1 MNHNS, CDR2 SASEGT. This CDR3 has 18 amino acids. The CDR3 loop is CASSASGLAGGPTYEQYF. In nucleotides, the CDR3 is TGTGCCAGCAGTGCCTCGGGACTAGCGGGGGGGCCGACCTACGAGCAGTACTTC.

The gene calls are TRBV18 and TRBJ2-1; no reliable D call. The CDR3 sequence is 13 residues long. The germline V gene has CDR1 KGHSH and CDR2 LQKENI. V was clipped by 3 bases and J by 4 bases, with 7 bases between them. The CDR3 region is CASSPLIYNEQFF. CDR3 DNA: TGTGCCAGCTCACCCTTAATTTACAATGAGCAGTTCTTC.

The chain employs TRBV11-2 and TRBJ2-2; TRBD2 aligns across 10 bases. The V gene's germline CDR1 is SGHAT and CDR2 FQNNGV. V lost 7 bases, J lost 7 bases, and 3 bases stayed unmatched. The CDR3 covers 13 residues. This CDR3 reads CASTSGSYGELFF. CDR3 coding DNA: TGTGCCAGCACTAGCGGGAGTTACGGGGAGCTGTTTTTT. Filled out from reference TRBV11-2 and TRBJ2-2, the complete variable domain reads EAGVAQSPRYKIIEKRQSVAFWCNPISGHATLYWYQQILGQGPKLLIQFQNNGVVDDSQLPKDRFSAERLKGVDSTLKIQPAKLEDSAVYLCASTSGSYGELFFGEGSRLTVL.

J is TRBJ1-2 and V is TRBV28; D might be TRBD1 (5 bases). The CDR3 covers 11 residues. Deletions cut 4 bases from V and 9 bases from J, with 9 bases between. Germline V gene sequence: CDR1 MDHEN, CDR2 SYDVKM. The CDR3 region is CASSSGPRYTF. The CDR3 coding sequence is TGTGCCAGCAGTTCGGGGCCGCGCTACACCTTC.

This clone is a singleton in its sample. The gene calls are TRBV19 and TRBJ2-1, with 8 bases identical to TRBD2. Losses at the gene ends were 3 bases for V and 8 bases for J; bases not matched to a gene: 6. The germline V gene encodes CDR1 LNHDA and CDR2 SQIVND (reference sequence). This CDR3 has 14 residues. The CDR3 nucleotides read TGTGCCAGTAGTATCTCGGGAGGGGAGGATGAGCAGTTCTTC. Amino acid sequence: CASSISGGEDEQFF.

This sequence joins TRBV2 and TRBJ2-7; 8 bases map to TRBD2. With V trimmed by 6 bases and J by 6 bases, 10 bases remained unmatched. Germline-derived CDR1 and CDR2 are SNHLY and FYNNEI. This CDR3 contains 14 residues. The CDR3 sequence: CASRAQGLVAEQYF. The DNA for the CDR3 is TGTGCCAGCAGGGCCCAGGGACTAGTGGCCGAGCAGTACTTC.

The rearrangement joins TRBV7-2 to TRBJ1-2; no definite D call. Germline CDR1 and CDR2: SGHTA and FQGNSA. V shed 1 base and J shed 4 bases, with 7 bases lying between them. The length of the CDR3 is 13 residues. CDR3 sequence reads: CASSLGTSYGYTF. The CDR3 nucleotides read TGTGCCAGCAGCTTAGGGACTTCCTATGGCTACACCTTC.